What follows are 2 T cell receptor beta chains derived from one specimen sequenced in a study of T cells after posttransplantation cyclophosphamide. The data were produced by immunoSEQ multiplex PCR, yet TCRdb's version contains in-frame clones alone and is incomplete. In all, the sample yields 70 to 75 clones. A marrow graft followed busulfan-fludarabine conditioning, with cyclophosphamide on days +3 and +4. The sequencing here drew on CMV-specific CD8+ T cells sorted from blood, taken after an allogeneic stem cell transplant with post-transplant cyclophosphamide. The subset here: CD8+ T cells sorted with CMV pp65 tetramers. The receptors derive from a male patient aged 25-45 years who received an allogeneic stem cell transplant from a related donor, was CMV-positive, and had acute GVHD only. The graft donor may have given rise to some T cells.

This clone was picked up a small number of times. This chain uses TRBV21-1 with TRBJ1-3. TRBV21-1 is shown as a pseudogene. This CDR3 comprises 17 residues. CDR3 sequence (DNA): TGTGCCAGCAGTCTCTCGGTAGCTACAACACCACGAAACACCATATATTTT. This translates into CASSLSVATTPRNTIYF.

The rearrangement links TRBV19 to TRBJ1-1, with no clear D. V was pared by 7 bases and J by 3 bases, with 3 bases between. The germline V gene has CDR1 LNHDA and CDR2 SQIVND (reference sequence). The CDR3 extends over 10 amino acids. The CDR3 region is CASIDTEAFF. The CDR3 region has the DNA TGTGCCAGTATAGACACTGAAGCTTTCTTT.